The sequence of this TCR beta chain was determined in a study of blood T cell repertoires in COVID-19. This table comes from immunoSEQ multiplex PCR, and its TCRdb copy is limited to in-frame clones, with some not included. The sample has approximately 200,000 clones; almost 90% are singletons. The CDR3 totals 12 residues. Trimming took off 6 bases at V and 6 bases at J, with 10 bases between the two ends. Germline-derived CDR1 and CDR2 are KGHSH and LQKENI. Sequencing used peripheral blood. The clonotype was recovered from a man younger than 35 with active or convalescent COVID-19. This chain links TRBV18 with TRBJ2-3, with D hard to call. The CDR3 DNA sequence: TGTGCCAGCTCCGAGTTTTCGGATACGCAGTATTTT. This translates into CASSEFSDTQYF.